This TCR beta chain was found in a study of CD8 T cells in ankylosing spondylitis. Preparation of TCR beta libraries was done by quantitative 5'-RACE with molecular barcodes. From the 5' RACE reads, TCRdb called clonotypes with MiXCR, one entry per CDR3 protein. The sample shows about 310,000 distinct CDR3 sequences, less than 25% of them seen only once. Germline V lookup: CDR1 DFQATT, CDR2 SNEGSKA (reference sequence). The CDR3 spans 13 residues. Trimming removed 6 bases from V and 7 bases from J; junction bases left unmatched: 5. Source material: blood, either unsorted or a sorted T cell fraction (not recorded which). The chain is built from TRBV20-1 and TRBJ2-1; 11 bases agree with TRBD2. The sequence was obtained from a female donor with ankylosing spondylitis or in good health (not recorded which). In DNA form, the CDR3 reads TGCAGTGCCCCTAGCGGGAGGTATAATGAGCAGTTCTTC. Its translation is CSAPSGRYNEQFF.